Sequencing of this TCR beta chain was carried out in a study of beta chain features in type 1 diabetes. The overall study: Patients and healthy donors were similar in age, gender and cell yields.

Trimming removed 2 bases from V and 2 bases from J, with 7 bases in between. CDR1 is SGHVS, CDR2 FQNEAQ, per germline. CDR3 size: 13 residues. Reverse transcription of all isolated RNA meant that expressed TCRB transcripts were sequenced. Here immunoSEQ multiplex PCR was the method, and the copy in TCRdb shows in-frame clones only, minus some. This sample has 200,000 to 250,000 clones, with 11% found just once. Researchers reported sorting CD4+ naive, central memory, regulatory and stem cell-like memory cells via CD45RO/CCR7/CD25/CD127/CD95/CD27. This clone was counted only a few times. What it recognizes is unknown. Overall study findings and caveats: The analysis here could not establish whether HLA type shapes TCRB rearrangement. TCRB CDR3s from Type 1 diabetes patients were moderately but significantly shorter in all four CD4+ subsets.

Sequences were obtained from central memory CD4+ T cells from blood. The origin of this receptor is a man younger than 35 in good health. The gene calls are TRBV7-8 and TRBJ2-7; no reliable D call. The CDR3 spells CASSLTRTYEQYF. As DNA, the CDR3 is TGTGCCAGCAGCTTAACCCGGACCTACGAGCAGTACTTC.